The present entry profiles one TCR beta chain with its context. The antigen is undetermined. CDR1 and CDR2 from the germline V gene are MGHRA and YSYEKL. The CDR3 is 16 residues long. Trimming removed 0 bases from V and 2 bases from J; junction bases left unmatched: 3. The data belong to a study of T cell repertoires in cytomegalovirus infection. Looking at the study overall: Public TCR beta signatures provided an indication of both CMV infection and a matching HLA type.

MiXCR, run by TCRdb on the reads, gives a single entry per CDR3 protein. The sample includes 100,000 to 150,000 distinct CDR3 sequences, about 31% of them seen just once. The rearrangement uses TRBV4-1 and TRBJ2-7; 11 nucleotides agree with TRBD2. The TCR sequence derives from a human donor in good health (CMV status not recorded). Some clones in this sample may be carry-over from other donors' samples. This material consisted of CD8+ T cells from cultured PBMCs, taken from culture after CMV antigen stimulation. The CDR3: CASSQDLSGGAYEQYF. The CDR3, as DNA: TGCGCCAGCAGCCAAGATCTTAGCGGGGGGGCCTACGAGCAGTACTTC.